Below, 24 T cell receptor beta chains from the same sample are listed, as sequenced in a study of a mutant IDH1 vaccine in newly diagnosed glioma. These receptors' antigens are unknown. Time point here: week 11, during vaccination. In every dose of vaccine, 300 ug of mutant IDH1 20-mer peptide was given alongside topical imiquimod. The table came from immunoSEQ multiplex PCR; TCRdb's copy has only in-frame clones and leaves some out. The sample consists of roughly 60,000 clones, approximately 80% of them appearing once. The material sequenced was PBMCs, taken from a glioma patient whose treatment included an IDH1 peptide vaccine. The receptors were sampled from a man aged 25-45 years with glioma.

This clone appeared a few times. The J gene is TRBJ1-1, the V gene TRBV16; the D gene is possibly TRBD1 (5 bases). The CDR3 consists of 14 residues. Deletions cut 6 bases from V and 2 bases from J, with 13 bases between. From germline, CDR1 is KGHSY and CDR2 FQNENV. Written as DNA, the CDR3 is TGTGCCAGCAGACTAGGTGACAGTAACACTGAAGCTTTCTTT. This sequence encodes CASRLGDSNTEAFF.

The rearrangement uses TRBV4-3 and TRBJ1-2; tentatively, D is TRBD1 (5 bases). Germline CDR1 is LGHNA and CDR2 is YSLEER. V lost 3 bases, J lost 6 bases, and 14 bases lay in between. This CDR3 comprises 14 residues. The CDR3 region is CASSHGGKGNGYTF. DNA of the CDR3: TGCGCCAGCAGCCACGGGGGGAAAGGGAATGGCTACACCTTC.

V is TRBV18 and J is TRBJ1-3; 7 positions match TRBD1. Germline V gene sequence: CDR1 KGHSH, CDR2 LQKENI. The CDR3 extends over 15 amino acids. V gave up 3 bases and J gave up 0 bases; unmatched junction bases: 2. For the CDR3, the DNA is TGTGCCAGCTCACCGGGACAGAACTCTGGAAACACCATATATTTT. Encoded protein: CASSPGQNSGNTIYF.

V gene TRBV7-9 combines with J gene TRBJ2-2; 7 positions agree with TRBD1. V shed 4 bases and J 7 bases; nucleotides not matched to a gene: 6. Germline V lookup: CDR1 SEHNR, CDR2 FQNEAQ (reference sequence). This CDR3 spans 14 amino acids. CDR3 amino acids: CASSSQGVGGELFF. CDR3 in DNA: TGTGCCAGCAGCTCGCAGGGGGTCGGCGGGGAGCTGTTTTTT.

The table lists this clone with a count of one. The V call is TRBV2, the J call TRBJ1-3; the D gene is possibly TRBD1 (5 bases). Deletions cut 6 bases from V and 3 bases from J, with 15 bases between. The germline V gene has CDR1 SNHLY and CDR2 FYNNEI. The CDR3 extends over 15 amino acids. CDR3 residues: CASSYQGYRGNTIYF. CDR3 bases: TGTGCCAGCAGCTACCAGGGCTACCGTGGAAACACCATATATTTT.

The chain joins TRBV28 to TRBJ2-7, with D perhaps TRBD2 (6 bases). This CDR3 has 16 residues. Germline V lookup: CDR1 MDHEN, CDR2 SYDVKM. V shed 7 bases and J shed 0 bases, with 19 bases lying between them. DNA for the CDR3: TGTGCCAGCATCACCAACACGGGGGTAAGCTCCTACGAGCAGTACTTC. Protein: CASITNTGVSSYEQYF.

The rearrangement joins TRBV6-5 to TRBJ1-2; possible D gene TRBD1, 6 bases. V shed 6 bases and J shed 3 bases, with 8 bases lying between them. Looked up from germline, CDR1 is MNHEY and CDR2 is SVGAGI. The CDR3 spans 12 residues. As DNA, the CDR3 is TGTGCCAGCAGAAGGGGGTACTATGGCTACACCTTC. It translates to CASRRGYYGYTF.

This clone was seen only once. This chain connects TRBV7-2 to TRBJ1-5; 7 bases agree with TRBD1. Germline values: CDR1 SGHTA, CDR2 FQGNSA. The V and J ends lost 5 bases and 7 bases, in that order; junction bases with no gene match: 11. The CDR3 contains 15 residues. DNA of the CDR3: TGTGCCAGCAGCCCCGGGGGGGCAGGGGGACAGCCCCAGCATTTT. Its translation: CASSPGGAGGQPQHF.

The chain joins TRBV5-1 to TRBJ2-5; TRBD2 aligns across 9 bases. The CDR3 contains 15 residues. Germline loops: CDR1 SGHRS, CDR2 YFSETQ. V gave up 2 bases and J gave up 5 bases; unmatched junction bases: 7. Here the CDR3 reads CASSFSAGGPETQYF. The CDR3 DNA reads TGCGCCAGCAGCTTTTCAGCGGGAGGCCCGGAGACCCAGTACTTC.

The rearrangement joins TRBV7-2 to TRBJ2-7; no firm D call. CDR3 length equals 14 residues. Trimming took off 5 bases at V and 1 base at J, with 12 bases between the two ends. Germline V gene sequence: CDR1 SGHTA, CDR2 FQGNSA. The CDR3 loop reads CASSPTGGSYEQYF. In DNA, the CDR3 is TGTGCCAGCAGCCCCACGGGCGGATCCTACGAGCAGTACTTC.

This chain uses TRBV19 with TRBJ1-2; D uncertain. V lost 5 bases to trimming and J lost 4 bases, with 11 bases between them. Germline V gives CDR1 LNHDA, CDR2 SQIVND (reference sequence). This CDR3 is 13 amino acids long. CDR3 nucleotides: TGTGCCAGTAGTCTCCGGGCCCTCTATGGCTACACCTTC. Residues: CASSLRALYGYTF.

V and J are TRBV7-3 and TRBJ1-1; 10 bases map to TRBD1. Germline V gives CDR1 SGHTA, CDR2 FQGTGA. The length of the CDR3 is 16 residues. V was pared by 4 bases and J by 4 bases, with 9 bases of the junction left unmatched. CDR3 nucleotides: TGTGCCAGCAGCTCAACGGGACAGGGGTCGGGCACTGAAGCTTTCTTT. It is translated as CASSSTGQGSGTEAFF.

The chain couples TRBV28 to TRBJ2-3, with 10 bases lining up with TRBD2. The CDR3 has 13 residues. Germline V lookup: CDR1 MDHEN, CDR2 SYDVKM. With V trimmed by 8 bases and J by 10 bases, 9 bases remained unmatched. The CDR3 here is CASGLAASSSQYF. In DNA, the CDR3 is TGTGCCAGCGGACTAGCGGCTAGTAGCTCGCAGTATTTT.

This clone came up once. J is TRBJ2-1 and V is TRBV19, with TRBD2 as a possible D gene (6 bases). CDR1 is LNHDA, CDR2 SQIVND, per germline (reference sequence). The V end was cut by 1 base, the J end by 9 bases, with 19 bases between. The CDR3 totals 16 residues. The CDR3 protein is CASSIGASDWDPEQFF. The CDR3 nucleotides are TGTGCCAGTAGTATAGGAGCTAGCGATTGGGACCCTGAGCAGTTCTTC.

This clone was found once. CDR3: CAWDAGLAGVADTQYF. CDR3 DNA: TGTGCCTGGGACGCCGGACTAGCGGGAGTAGCAGATACGCAGTATTTT. The chain links TRBV30 to TRBJ2-3; 13 bases fit TRBD2. Germline CDR1 is GTSNPN and CDR2 is SVGIG (reference sequence). V gave up 5 bases and J gave up 4 bases; unmatched junction bases: 9. This CDR3 is 16 amino acids long. Drawing the rest from reference TRBV30 and TRBJ2-3, the complete variable domain is SQTIHQWPATLVQPVGSPLSLECTVEGTSNPNLYWYRQAAGRGLQLLFYSVGIGQISSEVPQNLSASRPQDRQFILSSKKLLLSDSGFYLCAWDAGLAGVADTQYFGPGTRLTVL.

V and J are TRBV6-1 and TRBJ2-1; the D is unclear. Germline CDR1 is MNHNS and CDR2 is SASEGT. The CDR3 consists of 12 residues. Trimming cost V 5 bases and J 5 bases, with 7 bases left between them. The CDR3 loop reads CASSPRNNEQFF. CDR3 bases: TGTGCCAGCAGTCCACGAAACAATGAGCAGTTCTTC.

This clone appeared a few times. V usage is TRBV6-6 and J usage is TRBJ2-1, with 7 bases identical to TRBD1. Germline CDR1 reads MNHNY; CDR2 reads SVGAGI (reference sequence). J lost 9 bases, V lost 2 bases, and 10 bases had no gene match. The CDR3 is 15 amino acids. In nucleotides, the CDR3 is TGTGCCAGCAGTTACACTAAGGACAGGCCTAGTGAGCAGTTCTTC. It specifies CASSYTKDRPSEQFF.

The table lists this clone with a few counts. This chain connects TRBV29-1 to TRBJ1-1; D may be TRBD1 (6 bases). Trimming pared 6 bases from V and 0 bases from J, leaving 8 bases between. The CDR3 spans 12 residues. CDR1 is SQVTM and CDR2 is ANQGSEA in the germline V gene. The CDR3 loop is CSVHRVNTEAFF. The CDR3 coding sequence is TGCAGCGTGCACAGGGTGAACACTGAAGCTTTCTTT.

This chain joins TRBV9 and TRBJ2-1; 7 bases agree with TRBD2. The CDR3 extends over 14 amino acids. With V trimmed by 2 bases and J by 2 bases, 1 base remained unmatched. Germline assignment: CDR1 SGDLS and CDR2 YYNGEE. The CDR3 region has the DNA TGTGCCAGCAGCGTCGGACTAGCCTACAATGAGCAGTTCTTC. It is translated as CASSVGLAYNEQFF.

The genes are TRBV5-4 and TRBJ2-5, with 8 bases identical to TRBD1. The length of the CDR3 is 15 residues. Germline V CDR1 and CDR2: SGHNT, YYREEE (reference sequence). Trimming at V came to 0 bases and at J to 5 bases, leaving 6 bases not matched to a gene. The CDR3 reads CASSLDRGAGETQYF. The CDR3 nucleotides are TGTGCCAGCAGCTTGGACAGGGGGGCAGGGGAGACCCAGTACTTC.

This rearrangement joins TRBV6-6 to TRBJ1-3; D ambiguous. Germline V gives CDR1 MNHNY, CDR2 SVGAGI (reference sequence). V lost 6 bases to trimming and J lost 9 bases, with 15 bases between them. CDR3 length equals 13 residues. As DNA, the CDR3 is TGTGCCAGCAGCTCCCCTGGTATCGGCACCATATATTTT. Amino acids: CASSSPGIGTIYF.

The gene calls are TRBV7-9 and TRBJ2-1; D unresolved. Germline CDR1 and CDR2: SEHNR and FQNEAQ (reference sequence). CDR3 length equals 14 residues. Trimming took off 5 bases at V and 9 bases at J, with 17 bases between the two ends. CDR3 nucleotides: TGTGCCAGCAGCCCCCGTACCGACGGAGCTGAGCAGTTCTTC. It translates to CASSPRTDGAEQFF.

This chain uses TRBV10-3 with TRBJ2-1, with D possibly matching TRBD2 (5 bases). This CDR3 spans 15 amino acids. V gave up 11 bases and J gave up 3 bases, with 20 bases separating them. The germline CDR1 and CDR2 sequences are ENHRY and SYGVKD. The CDR3 sequence is CASSAAGHLYNEQFF. The CDR3 nucleotides read TGTGCCTCAAGTGCCGCGGGCCACCTCTACAATGAGCAGTTCTTC.

The CDR3 DNA reads as TGTGCCAGTAGGATTAGCGGGGGACAAGAGACCCAGTACTTC. It translates to CASRISGGQETQYF. This rearrangement joins TRBV19 to TRBJ2-5; TRBD2 matches 9 bases. The V gene end was trimmed by 6 bases and the J gene end by 2 bases; junction bases not matched to a gene: 4. Germline lookup yields CDR1 LNHDA and CDR2 SQIVND (reference sequence). CDR3 length: 14 residues. Looking up the rest from reference TRBV19 and TRBJ2-5 gives the full variable domain: DGGITQSPKYLFRKEGQNVTLSCEQNLNHDAMYWYRQDPGQGLRLIYYSQIVNDFQKGDIAEGYSVSREKKESFPLTVTSAQKNPTAFYLCASRISGGQETQYFGPGTRLLVL.